These T cell receptor beta chains were read from a single sample in a study of glioma-infiltrating T cells. TCRdb redid the calling of the multiplex PCR reads with MiXCR, one entry per CDR3 protein. The repertoire holds about 89,000 distinct CDR3 sequences, with 23% as singletons. The sequencing input was glioma tissue, nonneoplastic brain tissue, or PBMCs (not recorded which). All receptors derive from a human donor with low-grade glioma or glioblastoma, undergoing nonglioma brain surgery, or in good health (not recorded which). Both conserved end residues are part of each CDR3. The D gene is left open where the match is weak. The size field is filled for only some rows; it gives once, few, many or a size class.

>.|.|TRBJ1-2|TRBV10-2
TGCGCCAGCAGTGAGGCCTTTACAGGGCCCAATTATGGCTACACCTTC
CASSEAFTGPNYGYTF
>many|.|TRBJ2-5|TRBV6-6
TGTGCCAGCAGTTACCGCGAAGAGACCCAGTACTTC
CASSYREETQYF
>.|.|TRBJ2-5|TRBV19
TGTGCCAGTAGTATAGACCCTATACAAGAGACCCAGTACTTC
CASSIDPIQETQYF
>few|.|TRBJ1-1|TRBV9
TGTGCCAGCAGCGAGGGGGGAAGTCGTAAGAACACTGAAGCTTTCTTT
CASSEGGSRKNTEAFF
>.|.|TRBJ2-5|TRBV5-1
TGTGCCAGCAGCTTGGAAGAGACCCAGTACTTC
CASSLEETQYF
>.|TRBD2|TRBJ2-3|TRBV5-1
TGCGCCAGCAGCTTGCGGGAGGGCCCTTGGGATACGCAGTATTTT
CASSLREGPWDTQYF
>.|.|TRBJ1-5|TRBV10-3
TGTGCCATCAGCCCCGGGACGGGAAGGGTCCCCTTCCAGCATTTT
CAISPGTGRVPFQHF
>many|.|TRBJ1-3|TRBV7-9
TGTGCCATAACGAGCTCTGGAAACACCATATATTTT
CAITSSGNTIYF
>many|.|TRBJ2-4|TRBV7-8
TGTGCCAGCAGCCCACAAGCCCAGGGAATAGCCAAAAACATTCAGTACTTC
CASSPQAQGIAKNIQYF
>.|TRBD1|TRBJ1-2|TRBV12-3/TRBV12-4
TGTGCCAGCAGCACAGGGGGCTACTATGGCTACACCTTC
CASSTGGYYGYTF
>.|.|TRBJ2-7|TRBV5-1
TGCGCCAGCAGCTCGGGTACATTCGGCTCCTACGAGCAGTACTTC
CASSSGTFGSYEQYF
>.|.|TRBJ1-2|TRBV4-1
TGCGCCAGCAGCCTCAACAGGGTAGATAGGAGCTACACCTTC
CASSLNRVDRSYTF
>.|.|TRBJ1-2|TRBV12-3/TRBV12-4
TGTGCCAGCAGTTCAGGGTTCGGAAGCTACACCTTC
CASSSGFGSYTF
>many|TRBD2|TRBJ2-7|TRBV12-3/TRBV12-4
TGTGCCAGCACCACGGGGGGGTACGAGCAGTACTTC
CASTTGGYEQYF
>.|.|TRBJ1-4|TRBV13
TGTGCCAGCAGCCTAAGACAGGAGAATGAAAAACTGTTTTTT
CASSLRQENEKLFF
>many|.|TRBJ2-2|TRBV20-1
TGCAGTGCTCCGGGTAGGGTCACCGGGGAGCTGTTTTTT
CSAPGRVTGELFF
>.|.|TRBJ1-1|TRBV10-3
TGTGTCATCAGTGAGTCCGACAGTTGGAACGCTGAAGCTTTCTTT
CVISESDSWNAEAFF
>many|.|TRBJ2-7|TRBV27
TGTGCCAGCAGTTTCGGGCAGAGGTCTGCCTACGAGCAGTACTTC
CASSFGQRSAYEQYF
>many|.|TRBJ2-1|TRBV4-2
TGTGCCAGCAGCCATAGACCCGGGACTCTCGACAATGAGCAGTTCTTC
CASSHRPGTLDNEQFF
>many|.|TRBJ2-1|TRBV27
TGTGCCAGTTCTTATGGAATGAACGACAATGAGCAGTTCTTC
CASSYGMNDNEQFF
>many|TRBD2|TRBJ2-5|TRBV4-1
TGCGCCAGCAGCCAAGGGTTAGCGGGAGGGCACGAGACCCAGTACTTC
CASSQGLAGGHETQYF
>.|TRBD1|TRBJ1-6|TRBV5-4
TGTGCCAGCAGCCAGGACAGGGGGGATGCACCCCTCCACTTT
CASSQDRGDAPLHF
>.|TRBD1|TRBJ1-2|TRBV7-9
TGTGCCAGCAGCGAACACGCTCGACAGGGTTTAAACTATGGCTACACCTTC
CASSEHARQGLNYGYTF
>many|.|TRBJ1-1|TRBV2
TGTGCCAGCAGGGAAGAGGGGATTGTGAACACTGAAGCTTTCTTT
CASREEGIVNTEAFF
>many|TRBD1|TRBJ2-7|TRBV3-1
TGTGCCAGCAGTTACAGGGGAAAGTTCAACGAGCAGTACTTC
CASSYRGKFNEQYF
>.|TRBD2|TRBJ2-1|TRBV20-1
TGCAGTGCTAGAGGTAACGAGGCGGCGGGAGGATCCTACAATGAGCAGTTCTTC
CSARGNEAAGGSYNEQFF
>many|.|TRBJ2-1|TRBV20-1
TGCAGTGCTAGGTCGTTGGGGTTCTACAATGAGCAGTTCTTC
CSARSLGFYNEQFF
>many|TRBD2|TRBJ2-1|TRBV6-1
TGTGCCAGCGGAAGTCTAGCGGGAATTAATGAGCAGTTCTTC
CASGSLAGINEQFF
>many|.|TRBJ1-2|TRBV6-1
TGTGCCAGCAGTGAAGCGCTTCTATTAGGGAACTATGGCTACACCTTC
CASSEALLLGNYGYTF
>many|.|TRBJ1-2|TRBV2
TGTGCCAGCAGTGTGCAACAGTTCTACTATGGCTACACCTTC
CASSVQQFYYGYTF
>many|.|TRBJ2-1|TRBV6-1
TGTGCCAGCGTATCCGGTGGCTCTTCCTACAATGAGCAGTTCTTC
CASVSGGSSYNEQFF
>few|TRBD2|TRBJ2-5|TRBV7-2
TGTGCCAGCAGCCTGAAGGGAGGACTAGCAGGCGAGACCCAGTACTTC
CASSLKGGLAGETQYF
>.|.|TRBJ1-3|TRBV12-3/TRBV12-4
TGTGCCAGCATTCTCGGGGGGGCTGGAAACACCATATATTTT
CASILGGAGNTIYF
>many|.|TRBJ2-7|TRBV6-1
TGTGCCAGCAGTGAAGTCAACAACGAGCAGTACTTC
CASSEVNNEQYF
>many|.|TRBJ2-5|TRBV3-1
TGTGCCAGCAGCCAACTCGTGTCAGGAGCCCCACTTAAAGAGACCCAGTACTTC
CASSQLVSGAPLKETQYF
>many|TRBD1|TRBJ1-5|TRBV27
TGTGCCAGCAGTTCGTGGACAGGGGGGACTAGCAATCAGCCCCAGCATTTT
CASSSWTGGTSNQPQHF
>many|.|TRBJ2-7|TRBV18
TGTGCCAGCTCACCACCCACTGGGGGCTCCTACGAGCAGTACTTC
CASSPPTGGSYEQYF
>many|.|TRBJ2-7|TRBV19
TGTGCCAGTAGCCCGGGAGATTACGAGCAGTACTTC
CASSPGDYEQYF
>.|TRBD1|TRBJ2-5|TRBV2
TGTGCCAGCAGTGACGGACAGGGTAGAGAGACCCAGTACTTC
CASSDGQGRETQYF
>.|TRBD2|TRBJ2-1|TRBV5-5
TGTGCCAGCAGCGACTCGCCAGCGGGGGGGTACAATGAGCAGTTCTTC
CASSDSPAGGYNEQFF
>many|.|TRBJ2-7|TRBV29-1
TGCAGCGTTGAAGTAACGGCAGGGTTGCAGTACTTC
CSVEVTAGLQYF
>many|.|TRBJ2-6|TRBV27
TGTGCCAGCGGGGCTATGGGGGGCATAAGCTCTGGGGCCAACGTCCTGACTTTC
CASGAMGGISSGANVLTF
>.|.|TRBJ2-3|TRBV11-2
TGTGCCAGCAGTACTTTGCGGGGACGTAGCACGGATACGCAGTATTTT
CASSTLRGRSTDTQYF
>once|.|TRBJ2-3|TRBV12-3/TRBV12-4
TGTGCCAGCAGGTTCAAGGGTCTAGGCACAGATACGCAGTATTTT
CASRFKGLGTDTQYF
>few|.|TRBJ2-7|TRBV3-1
TGTGCCAGCAGCCAAAACCAGGACCCCTACGAGCAGTACTTC
CASSQNQDPYEQYF
>many|.|TRBJ2-1|TRBV27
TGTGCCAGCACCAGGGGCGATGAGCAGTTCTTC
CASTRGDEQFF
>many|.|TRBJ1-1|TRBV7-9
TGTGCCAGCAGCTTAGCGTCCGACGAGAACACTGAAGCTTTCTTT
CASSLASDENTEAFF
>many|.|TRBJ2-3|TRBV12-3/TRBV12-4
TGTGCCAGCAGTTTGCCAGACACAGATACGCAGTATTTT
CASSLPDTDTQYF
>.|.|TRBJ2-1|TRBV11-2
TGTGCCAGCAGCCGACCGGGGCGGAAGGGGTACAATGAGCAGTTCTTC
CASSRPGRKGYNEQFF
>many|.|TRBJ2-7|TRBV6-1
TGTGCCAGCAGTGTCCCCCCATTTTACGAGCAGTACTTC
CASSVPPFYEQYF
>many|TRBD1|TRBJ1-6|TRBV7-2
TGTGCCAGCAGCAAGACAGGGGTGAATTCACCCCTCCACTTT
CASSKTGVNSPLHF
>many|TRBD1|TRBJ2-7|TRBV6-2/TRBV6-3
TGTGCCAGCACCGGGACAGGGGATTACGAGCAGTACTTC
CASTGTGDYEQYF
>many|.|TRBJ2-6|TRBV15
TGTGCCACCAGCTACCCAGGGTGGTCTGGGGCCAACGTCCTGACTTTC
CATSYPGWSGANVLTF